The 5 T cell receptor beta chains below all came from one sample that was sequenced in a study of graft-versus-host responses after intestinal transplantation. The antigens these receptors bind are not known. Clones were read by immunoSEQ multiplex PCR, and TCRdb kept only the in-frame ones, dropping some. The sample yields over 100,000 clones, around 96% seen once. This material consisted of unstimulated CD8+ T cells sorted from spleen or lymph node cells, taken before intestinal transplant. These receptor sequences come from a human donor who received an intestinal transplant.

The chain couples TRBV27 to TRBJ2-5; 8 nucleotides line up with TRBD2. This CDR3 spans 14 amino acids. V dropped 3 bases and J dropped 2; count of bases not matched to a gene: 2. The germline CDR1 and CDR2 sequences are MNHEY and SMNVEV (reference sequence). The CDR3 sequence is CASSLASGQETQYF. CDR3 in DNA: TGTGCCAGCAGTTTGGCTAGCGGGCAAGAGACCCAGTACTTC.

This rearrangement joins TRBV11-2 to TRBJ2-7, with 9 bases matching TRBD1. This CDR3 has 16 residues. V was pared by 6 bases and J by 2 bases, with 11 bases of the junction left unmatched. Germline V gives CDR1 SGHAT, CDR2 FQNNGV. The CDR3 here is CASRSTGGYSPYEQYF. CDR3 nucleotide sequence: TGTGCCAGCAGATCTACAGGGGGCTATAGTCCCTACGAGCAGTACTTC.

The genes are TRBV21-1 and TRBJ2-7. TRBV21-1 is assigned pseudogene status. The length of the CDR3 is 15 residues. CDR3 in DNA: TGTGCCAGCAGCAACGGCCTCGGGACCGGCTACGAGCAGTACTTC. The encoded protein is CASSNGLGTGYEQYF.

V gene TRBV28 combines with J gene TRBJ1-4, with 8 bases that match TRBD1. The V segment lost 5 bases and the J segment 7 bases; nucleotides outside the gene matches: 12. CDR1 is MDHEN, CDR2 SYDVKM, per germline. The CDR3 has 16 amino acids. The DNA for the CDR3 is TGTGCCAGCAGTACGGCCCTGGACAGGGAGTCTGAAAAACTGTTTTTT. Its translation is CASSTALDRESEKLFF.

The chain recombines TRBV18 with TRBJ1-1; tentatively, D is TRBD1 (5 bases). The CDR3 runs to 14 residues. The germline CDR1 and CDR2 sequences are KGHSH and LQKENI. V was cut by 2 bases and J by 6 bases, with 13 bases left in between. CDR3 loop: CASSPNKKGPEAFF. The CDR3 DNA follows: TGTGCCAGCTCACCAAACAAGAAGGGGCCTGAAGCTTTCTTT.